Below, 25 T cell receptor beta chains from the same sample are listed, as sequenced in a study of cytomegalovirus exposure and HLA in healthy donors. The PCR employed 60 Vbeta primers together with 13 Jbeta primers. Assay: immunoSEQ multiplex PCR; the TCRdb copy retains only in-frame clones and omits some. Altogether 150,000 or so clones are present, around 73% being singletons, with the ten largest covering under 2%. Input material: PBMCs. Receptors originate from a female donor in good health and CMV-seronegative.

This clone was recorded a few times. The chain recombines TRBV27 with TRBJ2-7; D is undetermined. CDR3 length equals 12 residues. The V gene lost 5 bases and the J gene lost 7 bases, with 12 bases spanning the gap. The germline CDR1 and CDR2 sequences are MNHEY and SMNVEV (reference sequence). CDR3 DNA: TGTGCCAGCAGTCGTATACCGGGTGAGCAGTACTTC. It codes for CASSRIPGEQYF.

This rearrangement joins TRBV7-2 to TRBJ2-1; 13 bases fit TRBD2. Per the germline V gene, CDR1 is SGHTA and CDR2 is FQGNSA. J lost 9 bases, V lost 1 base, and 3 bases had no gene match. This CDR3 has 15 residues. The CDR3 loop reads CASSLVLAGGGEQFF. The CDR3 bases are TGTGCCAGCAGCTTAGTACTAGCGGGGGGGGGTGAGCAGTTCTTC.

The chain joins TRBV11-3 to TRBJ1-4, with D possibly TRBD1 on 6 matching bases. Trimming pared 5 bases from V and 8 bases from J, leaving 18 bases between. CDR3 length equals 15 residues. CDR1 is SGHNT, CDR2 YENEEA, per germline. This CDR3 reads CASSNTPKGQEKLFF. CDR3 nucleotide sequence: TGTGCCAGCAGCAACACGCCCAAGGGACAAGAAAAACTGTTTTTT.

CDR3 loop: CASRIDREDYGYTF. In DNA form, the CDR3 reads TGTGCCAGCAGGATAGACAGGGAGGACTATGGCTACACCTTC. The chain employs TRBV6-5 and TRBJ1-2; 7 bases map to TRBD1. CDR3 size: 14 residues. J lost 3 bases, V lost 6 bases, and 7 bases had no gene match. Germline V gene sequence: CDR1 MNHEY, CDR2 SVGAGI.

This rearrangement joins TRBV5-6 to TRBJ1-2; weak D call: TRBD1 (5 bases). The CDR3 length is 16 residues. V was pared by 4 bases and J by 2 bases, with 18 bases between. Germline-derived CDR1 and CDR2 are SGHDT and YYEEEE. In DNA, the CDR3 is TGTGCCAGCAGCCTGCAACCGAGACAGAGAAACTATGGCTACACCTTC. Amino acid sequence: CASSLQPRQRNYGYTF.

The chain combines TRBV5-1 with TRBJ1-1; maybe TRBD1 (6 bases). Trimming stripped 0 bases from V and 4 bases from J, with 22 bases between. This CDR3 has 18 amino acids. Germline values: CDR1 SGHRS, CDR2 YFSETQ. Here the CDR3 reads CASSLGLGGRAMGTEAFF. The CDR3 DNA is TGCGCCAGCAGCTTGGGCCTGGGGGGGCGGGCGATGGGCACTGAAGCTTTCTTT.

This clone has more than one count but fewer than ten. This rearrangement joins TRBV7-9 to TRBJ1-4, with TRBD1 identical over 8 bases. V trimming: 4 bases; J trimming: 6 bases; junction bases outside the gene matches: 4. This CDR3 is built from 14 residues. From germline, CDR1 is SEHNR and CDR2 FQNEAQ (reference sequence). The CDR3 DNA sequence: TGTGCCAGCAGCTCACAACAGGGGGATGAAAAACTGTTTTTT. This translates into CASSSQQGDEKLFF.

The chain couples TRBV6-1 to TRBJ2-7; 11 bases line up with TRBD2. Germline lookup yields CDR1 MNHNS and CDR2 SASEGT. J lost 5 bases, V lost 1 base, and 7 bases had no gene match. The CDR3 totals 16 residues. The chain's CDR3 is CASSEEVAGGGNEQYF. DNA for the CDR3: TGTGCCAGCAGTGAAGAGGTAGCGGGAGGGGGAAACGAGCAGTACTTC.

J is TRBJ1-6 and V is TRBV28, with 12 nucleotides matching TRBD1. Germline lookup yields CDR1 MDHEN and CDR2 SYDVKM. V dropped 7 bases and J dropped 7; count of bases not matched to a gene: 14. There are 18 residues in the CDR3. CDR3 amino acids: CASTTGTGGVSGNSPLHF. CDR3 nucleotide sequence: TGTGCCAGCACCACCGGGACAGGGGGCGTGAGCGGCAATTCACCCCTCCACTTT.

This chain joins TRBV27 and TRBJ1-2; the D gene is possibly TRBD1 (6 bases). CDR3 length: 14 residues. V lost 0 bases, J lost 4 bases, and 9 bases lay in between. Germline assignment: CDR1 MNHEY and CDR2 SMNVEV (reference sequence). CDR3 amino acids: CASSLSGQFYGYTF. CDR3 bases: TGTGCCAGCAGTTTATCCGGACAGTTCTATGGCTACACCTTC.

The chain joins TRBV19 to TRBJ2-7; 8 bases are shared with TRBD2. The CDR3 runs 16 residues. Unmatched junction bases numbered 10, after V lost 4 bases and J lost 2 bases. The V gene's germline CDR1 is LNHDA and CDR2 SQIVND (reference sequence). CDR3 nucleotides: TGTGCCAGTAGTACGGGCGAGGCGGGGGGACCCTACGAGCAGTACTTC. As protein: CASSTGEAGGPYEQYF. The full variable domain, completed using reference TRBV19 and TRBJ2-7, is DGGITQSPKYLFRKEGQNVTLSCEQNLNHDAMYWYRQDPGQGLRLIYYSQIVNDFQKGDIAEGYSVSREKKESFPLTVTSAQKNPTAFYLCASSTGEAGGPYEQYFGPGTRLTVT.

The chain employs TRBV27 and TRBJ1-1; 9 bases fit TRBD1. Unmatched junction bases numbered 8, after V lost 6 bases and J lost 3 bases. The V gene's germline CDR1 is MNHEY and CDR2 SMNVEV (reference sequence). This CDR3 is 15 amino acids long. CDR3 DNA sequence: TGTGCCAGCAGCCACTACCGGGACAGGGACACTGAAGCTTTCTTT. Residues: CASSHYRDRDTEAFF.

The chain carries TRBV7-2 and TRBJ2-1, with a possible D match to TRBD2 (5 bases). This CDR3 region has 17 residues. Germline-derived CDR1 and CDR2 are SGHTA and FQGNSA. V was clipped by 1 base and J by 1 base, with 14 bases between them. CDR3: CASSLDGLEKSYNEQFF. CDR3 sequence (DNA): TGTGCCAGCAGCTTAGATGGACTCGAGAAGTCCTACAATGAGCAGTTCTTC.

This chain links TRBV5-4 with TRBJ2-1; D possibly corresponds to TRBD2 (6 bases). CDR3 length: 18 amino acids. V was cut by 0 bases and J by 0 bases, with 16 bases left in between. Germline values: CDR1 SGHNT, CDR2 YYREEE (reference sequence). The CDR3 sequence: CASSLGGGTQSSYNEQFF. In DNA, the CDR3 is TGTGCCAGCAGCTTGGGGGGCGGGACTCAAAGCTCCTACAATGAGCAGTTCTTC.

V usage is TRBV7-2 and J usage is TRBJ2-3; 11 positions agree with TRBD2. CDR1 SGHTA and CDR2 FQGNSA come from the germline V gene. This CDR3 comprises 16 residues. V was pared by 5 bases and J by 1 base, with 5 bases of the junction left unmatched. In DNA form, the CDR3 reads TGTGCCAGCAGCCCACCGGGACTAGCGGGCACAGATACGCAGTATTTT. Translating gives CASSPPGLAGTDTQYF.

This sequence joins TRBV2 and TRBJ1-1, with a possible D match to TRBD1 (6 bases). Trimming pared 6 bases from V and 5 bases from J, leaving 13 bases between. This CDR3 has 13 amino acids. Per germline, CDR1 SNHLY and CDR2 FYNNEI. CDR3 residues: CASSANRETEAFF. The CDR3 region has the DNA TGTGCCAGCAGCGCTAACAGGGAGACTGAAGCTTTCTTT.

This clone has more than one count but fewer than ten. DNA for the CDR3: TGTGCCAGCAGTGGGCCGTGGCTAGAACCCTCCCAAGAGACCCAGTACTTC. This translates into CASSGPWLEPSQETQYF. The chain recombines TRBV2 with TRBJ2-5, with D hard to call. This CDR3 has 17 residues. The germline V gene has CDR1 SNHLY and CDR2 FYNNEI. V lost 4 bases, J lost 1 base, and 19 bases lay in between.

This clone was counted only a few times. This chain connects TRBV6-5 to TRBJ1-1, with D perhaps matching TRBD1 (5 bases). V was clipped by 2 bases and J by 6 bases, with 10 bases between them. Germline V gene sequence: CDR1 MNHEY, CDR2 SVGAGI. This CDR3 has 13 residues. Written as DNA, the CDR3 is TGTGCCAGCAGTTACGCCCCGGGGGCTGAAGCTTTCTTT. This codes for CASSYAPGAEAFF.

This clone has a single count. The V gene is TRBV19, the J gene TRBJ2-5, with TRBD2 identical over 7 bases. This CDR3 has 14 residues. CDR1 is LNHDA and CDR2 is SQIVND in the germline V gene (reference sequence). After removal of 8 bases from V and 5 bases from J, the junction contained 11 bases not matched to a gene. The chain's CDR3 is CASRLAGEVETQYF. The CDR3 nucleotides read TGTGCCAGTCGCCTTGCGGGAGAGGTTGAGACCCAGTACTTC.

In its sample, this clone was seen a few times. The chain combines TRBV28 with TRBJ1-4; perhaps TRBD1 as D (5 bases). The ends were cut back, 3 bases at V and 8 bases at J, with 10 bases in the middle. The CDR3 totals 13 residues. Germline-derived CDR1 and CDR2 are MDHEN and SYDVKM. CDR3 in DNA: TGTGCCAGCAGTTTGGGAAGGGGAGAAAAACTGTTTTTT. Amino acid sequence: CASSLGRGEKLFF.

The chain joins TRBV28 to TRBJ2-7; D possibly corresponds to TRBD1 (5 bases). Trimming removed 5 bases at V and 3 bases at J, with 14 bases between. CDR3 length equals 14 residues. Germline V lookup: CDR1 MDHEN, CDR2 SYDVKM. CDR3 loop: CASSPIRGHYEQYF. Written as DNA, the CDR3 is TGTGCCAGCAGTCCCATCCGAGGACACTACGAGCAGTACTTC. Combining the CDR3 with reference TRBV28 and TRBJ2-7 gives the whole variable domain DVKVTQSSRYLVKRTGEKVFLECVQDMDHENMFWYRQDPGLGLRLIYFSYDVKMKEKGDIPEGYSVSREKKERFSLILESASTNQTSMYLCASSPIRGHYEQYFGPGTRLTVT.

On this clone itself: The junction departs from the called germline gene at one end, perhaps through a read error. The chain is built from TRBV7-9 and TRBJ1-3; the match to TRBD1 covers 8 bases. The CDR3 loop spans 16 amino acids. Germline-derived CDR1 and CDR2 are SEHNR and FQNEAQ (reference sequence). CDR3 residues: CSSSQTTGAAGNTIYF. The CDR3, as DNA: TGTTCCAGCAGCCAAACGACAGGGGCAGCTGGAAACACCATATATTTT.

The chain couples TRBV28 to TRBJ1-1; TRBD1 is a possible D gene (5 bases). The CDR3 is 10 amino acids. From germline, CDR1 is MDHEN and CDR2 SYDVKM. V was pared by 8 bases and J by 5 bases, with 6 bases between. Here the CDR3 reads CASQGTEAFF. The CDR3 nucleotides are TGTGCCAGCCAGGGTACTGAAGCTTTCTTT.

This chain links TRBV19 with TRBJ1-1; TRBD1 might be the D (6 bases). Germline CDR1 and CDR2: LNHDA and SQIVND (reference sequence). V gave up 3 bases and J gave up 4 bases, with 12 bases separating them. This CDR3 has 14 residues. CDR3 sequence reads: CASSIPGAGTEAFF. The CDR3 DNA reads as TGTGCCAGTAGTATCCCAGGGGCAGGCACTGAAGCTTTCTTT.

Worth noting for this clone: This specimen includes other DNA sequences encoding the same CDR3. The chain combines TRBV28 with TRBJ2-6; TRBD1 is a possible D gene (6 bases). This CDR3 region has 15 residues. The germline gives CDR1 MDHEN, CDR2 SYDVKM. Trimming pared 6 bases from V and 2 bases from J, leaving 11 bases between. The CDR3 sequence is CASSSGQTGANVLTF. The CDR3 DNA reads TGTGCCAGCAGCAGCGGACAGACTGGGGCCAACGTCCTGACTTTC.